This T cell receptor (beta chain) was recorded in a study of T cells in Graves' hyperthyroidism and ophthalmopathy. The V and J ends lost 0 bases and 4 bases respectively, with 13 bases between them. CDR3 size: 16 residues. The germline gives CDR1 MNHEY, CDR2 SVGEGT. RNA transcripts were the template for amplifying TCR beta CDR3 regions. Initially, a first-round RT-PCR of the TCR CDR3 employed the HTBI primer set. TCRdb recomputed calls from the multiplex PCR reads with MiXCR, one row per CDR3 protein. The table lists around 350,000 distinct CDR3 sequences, 20% to 25% of them singletons. Sequencing was carried out using blood. The V call is TRBV6-2 or TRBV6-3, the J call TRBJ1-5; D call uncertain. The receptor comes from a man aged 50-60 years with Graves' hyperthyroidism. Written as DNA, the CDR3 is TGTGCCAGCAGTTACTCGAAGGTCGGCATTAATCAGCCCCAGCATTTT. Amino acid sequence: CASSYSKVGINQPQHF.